This TCR beta chain was obtained from a study of cytomegalovirus exposure and HLA in healthy donors. CDR1 is LGHNA, CDR2 YNFKEQ, per germline. CDR3 size: 13 residues. Trimming left V 3 bases short and J 7 bases short, with 12 bases between. Use of 60 Vbeta and 13 Jbeta primers characterized the PCR. Using immunoSEQ multiplex PCR, the repertoire was profiled, and TCRdb retains in-frame clones only, with some absent. The repertoire has 100,000 to 150,000 clones, roughly 88% of them found once; the top ten carry about 2.5%. The sequenced sample was PBMCs. The receptor was isolated from a man in his fifties in good health and CMV-seronegative. The chain recombines TRBV4-2 with TRBJ1-1; the D gene is possibly TRBD1 (5 bases). CDR3 protein: CASSQDTGFEAFF. For the CDR3, the DNA is TGTGCCAGCAGCCAGGACACCGGGTTTGAAGCTTTCTTT.